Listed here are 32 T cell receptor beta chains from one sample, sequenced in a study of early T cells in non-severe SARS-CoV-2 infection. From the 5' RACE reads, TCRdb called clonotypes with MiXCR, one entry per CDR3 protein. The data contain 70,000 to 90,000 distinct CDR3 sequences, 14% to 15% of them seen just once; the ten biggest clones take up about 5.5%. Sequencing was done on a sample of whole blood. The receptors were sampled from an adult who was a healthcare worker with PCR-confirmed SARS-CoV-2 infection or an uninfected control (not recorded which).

The CDR3 protein is CASSLTAGNEQYF. CDR3 in DNA: TGTGCCAGCAGTTTAACAGCGGGGAACGAGCAGTACTTC. V usage is TRBV12-3 or TRBV12-4 and J usage is TRBJ2-7, with TRBD2 identical over 7 bases. The CDR3 spans 13 residues. The trim removed 2 bases at V and 5 bases at J, leaving 3 bases unmatched.

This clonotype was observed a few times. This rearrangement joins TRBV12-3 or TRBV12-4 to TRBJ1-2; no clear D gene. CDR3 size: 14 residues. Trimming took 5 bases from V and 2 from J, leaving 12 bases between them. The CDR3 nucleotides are TGTGCCAGCAGTCCACCGAGAACGAACTATGGCTACACCTTC. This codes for CASSPPRTNYGYTF.

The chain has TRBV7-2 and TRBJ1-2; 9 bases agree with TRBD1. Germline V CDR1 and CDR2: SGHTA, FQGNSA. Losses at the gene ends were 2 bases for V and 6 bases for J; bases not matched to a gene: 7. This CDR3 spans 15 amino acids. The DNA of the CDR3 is TGTGCCAGCAGCTTAACAGGGGGCAGAGGAAATGGCTACACCTTC. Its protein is CASSLTGGRGNGYTF.

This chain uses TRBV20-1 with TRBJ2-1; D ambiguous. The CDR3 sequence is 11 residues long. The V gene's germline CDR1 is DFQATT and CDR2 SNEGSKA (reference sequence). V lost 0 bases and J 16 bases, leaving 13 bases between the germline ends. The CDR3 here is CSARDLTPGFF. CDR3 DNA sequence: TGCAGTGCTAGAGATTTGACCCCAGGATTCTTC.

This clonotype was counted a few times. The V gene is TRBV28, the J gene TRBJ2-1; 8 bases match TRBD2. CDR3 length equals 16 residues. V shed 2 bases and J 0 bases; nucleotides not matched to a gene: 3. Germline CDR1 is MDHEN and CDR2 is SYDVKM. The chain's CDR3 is CASSLAGGPSYNEQFF. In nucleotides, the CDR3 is TGTGCCAGCAGTTTAGCGGGAGGCCCCTCCTACAATGAGCAGTTCTTC.

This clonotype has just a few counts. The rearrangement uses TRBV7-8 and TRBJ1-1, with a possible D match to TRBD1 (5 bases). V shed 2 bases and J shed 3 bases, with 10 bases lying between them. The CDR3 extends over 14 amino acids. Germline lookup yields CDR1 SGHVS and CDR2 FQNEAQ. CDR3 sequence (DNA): TGTGCCAGCAGCTTATCTAGGGGTTACACTGAAGCTTTCTTT. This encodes CASSLSRGYTEAFF. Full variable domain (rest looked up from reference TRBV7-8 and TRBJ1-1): GAGVSQSPRYKVAKRGQDVALRCDPISGHVSLFWYQQALGQGPEFLTYFQNEAQLDKSGLPSDRFFAERPEGSVSTLKIQRTQQEDSAVYLCASSLSRGYTEAFFGQGTRLTVV.

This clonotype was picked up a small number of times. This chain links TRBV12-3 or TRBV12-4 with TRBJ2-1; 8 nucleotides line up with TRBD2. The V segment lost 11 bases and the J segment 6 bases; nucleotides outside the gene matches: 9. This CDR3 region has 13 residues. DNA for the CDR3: TGTGCCTCCGCTCAGCGGGGGCCCAATGAGCAGTTCTTC. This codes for CASAQRGPNEQFF.

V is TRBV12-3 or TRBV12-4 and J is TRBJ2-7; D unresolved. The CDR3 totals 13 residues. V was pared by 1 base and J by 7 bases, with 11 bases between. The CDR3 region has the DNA TGTGCCAGCAGTTTAGGCACGTATGGGGAGCAGTACTTC. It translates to CASSLGTYGEQYF.

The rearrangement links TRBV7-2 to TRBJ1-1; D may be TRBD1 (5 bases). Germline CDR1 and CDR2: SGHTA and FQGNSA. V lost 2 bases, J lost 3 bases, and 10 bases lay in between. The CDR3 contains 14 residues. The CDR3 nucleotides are TGTGCCAGCAGCTTACTAGGGGCGGACACTGAAGCTTTCTTT. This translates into CASSLLGADTEAFF. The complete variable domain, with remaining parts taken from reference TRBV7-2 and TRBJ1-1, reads GAGVSQSPSNKVTEKGKDVELRCDPISGHTALYWYRQSLGQGLEFLIYFQGNSAPDKSGLPSDRFSAERTGGSVSTLTIQRTQQEDSAVYLCASSLLGADTEAFFGQGTRLTVV.

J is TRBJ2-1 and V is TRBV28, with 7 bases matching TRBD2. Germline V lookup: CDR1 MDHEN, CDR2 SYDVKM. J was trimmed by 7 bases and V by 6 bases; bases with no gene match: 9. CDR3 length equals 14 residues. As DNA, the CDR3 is TGTGCCAGCAGCAGAGCGGGGCTGGGGAATGAGCAGTTCTTC. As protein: CASSRAGLGNEQFF.

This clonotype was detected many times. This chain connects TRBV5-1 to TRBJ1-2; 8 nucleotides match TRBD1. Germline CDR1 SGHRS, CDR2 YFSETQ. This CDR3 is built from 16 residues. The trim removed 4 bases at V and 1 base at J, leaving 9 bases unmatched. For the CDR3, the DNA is TGCGCCAGCAGCCTGCGAGCGACAGGGGATAACTATGGCTACACCTTC. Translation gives CASSLRATGDNYGYTF.

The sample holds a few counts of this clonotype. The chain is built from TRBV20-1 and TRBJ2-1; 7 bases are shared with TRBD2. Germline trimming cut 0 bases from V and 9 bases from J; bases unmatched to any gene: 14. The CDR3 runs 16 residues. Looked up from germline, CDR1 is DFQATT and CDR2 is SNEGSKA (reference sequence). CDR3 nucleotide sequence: TGCAGTGCTAGAGATCCAAGGGTGGGAGGGCCGCCTGAGCAGTTCTTC. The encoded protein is CSARDPRVGGPPEQFF.

CDR3 DNA sequence: TGTGCCAGCAGCGCAGCGGGGTATGGCTACACCTTC. Amino acids: CASSAAGYGYTF. The chain has TRBV9 and TRBJ1-2; no clear D gene. The germline V and J ends were trimmed by 3 bases and 5 bases, with 8 bases remaining between them. The CDR3 runs to 12 residues. Germline V lookup: CDR1 SGDLS, CDR2 YYNGEE.

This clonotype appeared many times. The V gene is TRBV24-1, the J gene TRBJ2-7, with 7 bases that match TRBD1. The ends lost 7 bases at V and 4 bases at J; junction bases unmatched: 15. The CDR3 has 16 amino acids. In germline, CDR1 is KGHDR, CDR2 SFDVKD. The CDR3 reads CATSNPRDSVLYEQYF. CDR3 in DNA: TGTGCCACCAGCAACCCAAGGGACAGTGTCCTTTACGAGCAGTACTTC.

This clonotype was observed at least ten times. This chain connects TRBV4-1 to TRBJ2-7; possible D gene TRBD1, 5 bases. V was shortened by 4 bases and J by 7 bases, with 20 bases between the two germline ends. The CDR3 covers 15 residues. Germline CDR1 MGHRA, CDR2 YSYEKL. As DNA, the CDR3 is TGCGCCAGCAGCCTCCAAATTAGTGCAGGGCGGGAGCAGTACTTC. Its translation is CASSLQISAGREQYF.

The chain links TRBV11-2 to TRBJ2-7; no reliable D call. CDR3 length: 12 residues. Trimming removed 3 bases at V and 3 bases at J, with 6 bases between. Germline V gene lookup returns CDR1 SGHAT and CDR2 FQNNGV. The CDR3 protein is CASSFANYEQYF. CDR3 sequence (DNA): TGTGCCAGCAGCTTCGCTAACTACGAGCAGTACTTC.

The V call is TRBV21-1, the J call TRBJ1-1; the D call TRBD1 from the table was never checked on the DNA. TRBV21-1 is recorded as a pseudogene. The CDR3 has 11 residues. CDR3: CARDRDTEAFF. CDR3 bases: TGTGCCAGGGACAGGGACACTGAAGCTTTCTTT.

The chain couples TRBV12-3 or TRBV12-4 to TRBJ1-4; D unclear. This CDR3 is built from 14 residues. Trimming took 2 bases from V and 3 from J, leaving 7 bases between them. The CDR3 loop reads CASSLQAANEKLFF. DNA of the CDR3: TGTGCCAGCAGTTTACAGGCAGCTAATGAAAAACTGTTTTTT.

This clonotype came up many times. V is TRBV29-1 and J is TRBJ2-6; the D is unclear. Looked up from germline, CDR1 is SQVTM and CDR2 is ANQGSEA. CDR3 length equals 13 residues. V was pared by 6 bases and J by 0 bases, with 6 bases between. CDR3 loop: CSVSLSGANVLTF. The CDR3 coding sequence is TGCAGCGTGTCCCTCTCTGGGGCCAACGTCCTGACTTTC.

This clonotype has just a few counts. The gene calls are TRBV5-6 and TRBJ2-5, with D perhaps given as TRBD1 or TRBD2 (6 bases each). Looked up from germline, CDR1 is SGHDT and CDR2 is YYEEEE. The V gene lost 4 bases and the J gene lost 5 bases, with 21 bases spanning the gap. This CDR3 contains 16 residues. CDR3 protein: CASSPTGGGRTETQYF. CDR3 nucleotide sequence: TGTGCCAGCAGCCCCACCGGTGGGGGGCGCACGGAGACCCAGTACTTC.

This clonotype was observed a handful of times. The CDR3 loop reads CASSLVWDNHPSSYNEQFF. In DNA, the CDR3 is TGTGCCAGCAGCTTAGTGTGGGACAACCACCCCTCATCCTACAATGAGCAGTTCTTC. V and J are TRBV7-6 and TRBJ2-1; tentative D call: TRBD1 (6 bases). Germline V lookup: CDR1 SGHVS, CDR2 FNYEAQ. V was trimmed by 1 base and J by 1 base, leaving 20 bases between them. The CDR3 is 19 amino acids. The whole variable domain, filled in from reference TRBV7-6 and TRBJ2-1, reads GAGVSQSPRYKVTKRGQDVALRCDPISGHVSLYWYRQALGQGPEFLTYFNYEAQQDKSGLPNDRFSAERPEGSISTLTIQRTEQRDSAMYRCASSLVWDNHPSSYNEQFFGPGTRLTVL.

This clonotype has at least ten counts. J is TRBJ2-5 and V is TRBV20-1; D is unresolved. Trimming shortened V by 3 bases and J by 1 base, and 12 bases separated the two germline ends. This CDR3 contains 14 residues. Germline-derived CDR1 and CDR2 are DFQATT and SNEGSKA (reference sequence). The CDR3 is CSASGGVRQETQYF. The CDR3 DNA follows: TGCAGTGCTAGTGGTGGGGTTCGCCAAGAGACCCAGTACTTC.

CDR3 region: CASSLTTVNTEAFF. CDR3 DNA: TGTGCCAGCAGCTTGACGACAGTGAACACTGAAGCTTTCTTT. J is TRBJ1-1 and V is TRBV7-9; D may be TRBD1 (5 bases). V was shortened by 3 bases and J by 0 bases, with 8 bases between the two germline ends. This CDR3 is 14 amino acids long. Germline V gene lookup returns CDR1 SEHNR and CDR2 FQNEAQ (reference sequence).

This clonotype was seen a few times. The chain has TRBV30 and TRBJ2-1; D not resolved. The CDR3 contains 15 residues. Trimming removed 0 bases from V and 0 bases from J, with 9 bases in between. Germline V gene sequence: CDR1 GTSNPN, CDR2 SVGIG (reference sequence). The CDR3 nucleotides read TGTGCCTGGAGTGTACGGGTTTCCTCCTACAATGAGCAGTTCTTC. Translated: CAWSVRVSSYNEQFF. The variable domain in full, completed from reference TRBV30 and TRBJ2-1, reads SQTIHQWPATLVQPVGSPLSLECTVEGTSNPNLYWYRQAAGRGLQLLFYSVGIGQISSEVPQNLSASRPQDRQFILSSKKLLLSDSGFYLCAWSVRVSSYNEQFFGPGTRLTVL.

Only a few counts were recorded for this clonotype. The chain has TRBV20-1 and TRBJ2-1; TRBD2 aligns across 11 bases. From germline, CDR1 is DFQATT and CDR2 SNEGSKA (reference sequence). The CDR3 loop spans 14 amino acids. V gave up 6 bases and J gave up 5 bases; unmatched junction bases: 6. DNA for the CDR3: TGCAGTGCCAATGGGACTAGCGGTCACAATGAGCAGTTCTTC. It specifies CSANGTSGHNEQFF.

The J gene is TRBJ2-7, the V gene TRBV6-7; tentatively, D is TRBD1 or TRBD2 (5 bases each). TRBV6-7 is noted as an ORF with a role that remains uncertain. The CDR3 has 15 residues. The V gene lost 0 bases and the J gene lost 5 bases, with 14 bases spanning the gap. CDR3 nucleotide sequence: TGTGCCAGCAGTTACTCGGAGGCTAGCAGGGACGAGCAGTACTTC. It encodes CASSYSEASRDEQYF.

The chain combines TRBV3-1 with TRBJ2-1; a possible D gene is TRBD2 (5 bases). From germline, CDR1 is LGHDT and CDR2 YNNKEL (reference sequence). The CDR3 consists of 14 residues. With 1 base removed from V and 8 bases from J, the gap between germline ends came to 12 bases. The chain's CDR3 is CASSQGLASDEQFF. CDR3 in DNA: TGTGCCAGCAGCCAAGGGCTAGCCTCCGATGAGCAGTTCTTC.

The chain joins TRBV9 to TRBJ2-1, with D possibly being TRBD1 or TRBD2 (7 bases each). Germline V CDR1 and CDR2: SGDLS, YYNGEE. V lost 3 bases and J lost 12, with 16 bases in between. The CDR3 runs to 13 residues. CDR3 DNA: TGTGCCAGCAGCGCAGGGGGGGCGGACTGGCAGTTCTTC. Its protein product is CASSAGGADWQFF.

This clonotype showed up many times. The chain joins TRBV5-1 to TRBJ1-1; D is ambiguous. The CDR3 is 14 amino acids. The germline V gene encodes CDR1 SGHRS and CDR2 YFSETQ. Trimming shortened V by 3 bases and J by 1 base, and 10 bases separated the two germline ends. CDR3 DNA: TGCGCCAGCAGCTCCGGACCGGGGAACACTGAAGCTTTCTTT. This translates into CASSSGPGNTEAFF.

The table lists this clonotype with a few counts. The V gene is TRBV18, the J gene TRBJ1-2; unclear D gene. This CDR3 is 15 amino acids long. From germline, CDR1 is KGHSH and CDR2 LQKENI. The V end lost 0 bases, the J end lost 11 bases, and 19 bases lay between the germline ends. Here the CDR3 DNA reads TGTGCCAGCTCACCACCGGGCCTCGCGCAGAAGAGTTACACCTTC. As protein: CASSPPGLAQKSYTF.

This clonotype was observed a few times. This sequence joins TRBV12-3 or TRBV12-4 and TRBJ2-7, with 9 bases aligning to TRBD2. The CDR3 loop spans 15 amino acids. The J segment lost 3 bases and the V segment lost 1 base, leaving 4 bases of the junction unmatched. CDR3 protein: CASSLELAGHYEQYF. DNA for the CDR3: TGTGCCAGCAGTTTAGAACTAGCGGGCCACTACGAGCAGTACTTC.

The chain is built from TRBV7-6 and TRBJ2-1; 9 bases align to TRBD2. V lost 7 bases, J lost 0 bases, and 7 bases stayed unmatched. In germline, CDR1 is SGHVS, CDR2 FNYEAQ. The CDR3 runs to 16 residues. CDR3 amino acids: CASTGLAGVSYNEQFF. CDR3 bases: TGTGCCAGCACCGGTTTAGCGGGAGTCTCCTACAATGAGCAGTTCTTC.